The present entry profiles one T cell receptor beta chain with its context. This sample was included in a study of blood T cell repertoires in COVID-19. Study details: Italy, Spain and the United States were the sources of the convalescent and acute COVID-19 samples.

CDR3 length: 15 residues. From germline, CDR1 is MGHRA and CDR2 YSYEKL. V shed 4 bases and J shed 0 bases, with 10 bases lying between them. The assay was immunoSEQ multiplex PCR, and TCRdb's table has in-frame clones only and misses some. The profile shows approximately 200,000 clones, approximately 88% of them singletons. The chain joins TRBV4-1 to TRBJ1-3; D is possibly TRBD1 (5 bases). This receptor was obtained from a woman in her 30s with acute or convalescent COVID-19. The specimen sequenced was peripheral blood. This chain's CDR3 is CASSPIDSSGNTIYF. The CDR3 nucleotides are TGCGCCAGCAGCCCAATAGACAGCTCTGGAAACACCATATATTTT.